The entry below describes one T cell receptor (beta chain). What it recognizes is unknown. PCR employed 60 Vbeta and 13 Jbeta primers. Clones were sequenced by immunoSEQ multiplex PCR, and TCRdb holds only the in-frame ones, with some missing. The repertoire holds around 190,000 clones, with 79% as singletons. The data belong to a study of cytomegalovirus exposure and HLA in healthy donors. Overall study results and limits: Some TCR beta chains (about 170 of them) were listed as cytomegalovirus-associated. At a 0.05 false discovery rate, a later analysis found roughly 17,000 TCR beta sequences to be associated with HLA alleles. V segments that were indistinguishable, TRBV6-2 and TRBV6-3 among them, were omitted from analysis.

Germline assignment: CDR1 SEHNR and CDR2 FQNEAQ (reference sequence). The ends were cut back, 8 bases at V and 8 bases at J, with 18 bases in the middle. The CDR3 has 13 amino acids. The sample comprised PBMCs. The TCR originated in a woman between 40 and 55 years old in good health and CMV-seronegative. The chain carries TRBV7-9 and TRBJ1-1, with a weak D call TRBD1 (5 bases). The CDR3 reads CASRSGRASEAFF. The CDR3 DNA follows: TGTGCCAGCCGTTCGGGCAGGGCTTCCGAAGCTTTCTTT.